This TCR beta chain was found in a study of early T cells in non-severe SARS-CoV-2 infection. Background on the study: The study sequenced bulk RNA from unsorted whole blood, with chains unpaired.

V gave up 5 bases and J gave up 0 bases, with 14 bases separating them. This CDR3 is 15 amino acids long. This clonotype was seen at least ten times. The target antigen is unknown. Overall study results and limits: Matching against VDJdb likely underestimated virus-specific expansions, favoring anti-spike CD8.

The library protocol tagged individual cDNA molecules with unique molecular identifiers. TCRdb re-called the 5' RACE reads with MiXCR, one entry per CDR3 protein. This table holds approximately 46,000 distinct CDR3 sequences, roughly 9.3% found once. The chain recombines TRBV12-3 or TRBV12-4 with TRBJ2-7; D is ambiguous. The receptor comes from an adult who was a healthcare worker with PCR-confirmed SARS-CoV-2 infection or an uninfected control (not recorded which). Sequencing used whole blood. The CDR3 DNA sequence: TGTGCCAGCAGTCTTCGGGCAAGCAGCTCCTACGAGCAGTACTTC. Its protein product is CASSLRASSSYEQYF.